These 15 T cell receptor beta chains were all obtained from the same sample, sequenced in a study of T cell changes during pregnancy in multiple sclerosis. The assay was immunoSEQ multiplex PCR, and TCRdb's table has in-frame clones only and misses some. The sample contains approximately 100,000 clones, approximately 94% of which appear only once. The sequenced sample was peripheral blood, obtained in the third trimester of pregnancy. Receptors originate from a female donor with multiple sclerosis, enrolled in a pregnancy study.

This chain joins TRBV7-2 and TRBJ2-1; TRBD1 might be the D (5 bases). CDR3 length equals 15 residues. Trimming cost V 1 base and J 0 bases, with 7 bases left between them. The germline gives CDR1 SGHTA, CDR2 FQGNSA. CDR3 nucleotide sequence: TGTGCCAGCAGCTTAGAGGGGATCTCCTACAATGAGCAGTTCTTC. Translation: CASSLEGISYNEQFF.

The chain couples TRBV29-1 to TRBJ2-1, with 13 nucleotides matching TRBD2. This CDR3 region has 15 residues. V was clipped by 5 bases and J by 7 bases; unmatched bases: 8. Germline CDR1 is SQVTM and CDR2 is ANQGSEA. The chain's CDR3 is CSVRLGLAGMNEQFF. The CDR3 nucleotides are TGCAGCGTTAGGCTGGGACTAGCGGGAATGAATGAGCAGTTCTTC.

The rearrangement uses TRBV28 and TRBJ1-5; D is uncertain. There are 16 residues in the CDR3. The V end was cut by 5 bases, the J end by 7 bases, with 21 bases between. The germline CDR1 and CDR2 sequences are MDHEN and SYDVKM. CDR3 bases: TGTGCCAGCAGTCCCCCCAGTGGCAGTTTACGCCAGCCCCAGCATTTT. It yields the protein CASSPPSGSLRQPQHF.

J is TRBJ2-7 and V is TRBV28; D perhaps matches TRBD2 (6 bases). Trimming shortened V by 8 bases and J by 3 bases, and 14 bases separated the two germline ends. The CDR3 contains 13 residues. Germline values: CDR1 MDHEN, CDR2 SYDVKM. CDR3 in DNA: TGTGCCAGCGAGGGACTTCTTGACTACGAGCAGTACTTC. It specifies CASEGLLDYEQYF.

The J gene is TRBJ1-2, the V gene TRBV6-5; D ambiguous. CDR1 is MNHEY and CDR2 is SVGAGI in the germline V gene. V was pared by 10 bases and J by 0 bases, with 12 bases between. This CDR3 has 13 residues. The CDR3 loop reads CAIAPIANYGYTF. The CDR3 nucleotides are TGTGCCATCGCCCCGATAGCTAACTATGGCTACACCTTC.

The V gene is TRBV27, the J gene TRBJ2-1; tentative D call: TRBD2 (5 bases). Germline loops: CDR1 MNHEY, CDR2 SMNVEV (reference sequence). Trimming stripped 3 bases from V and 7 bases from J, with 13 bases between. This CDR3 is built from 14 residues. CDR3 sequence (DNA): TGTGCCAGCAGTTTTGGGAATAGAGGGAATGAGCAGTTCTTC. Amino acids: CASSFGNRGNEQFF.

The V gene is TRBV4-2, the J gene TRBJ1-3; D might be TRBD1 (5 bases). V lost 4 bases to trimming and J lost 4 bases, with 17 bases between them. This CDR3 comprises 16 residues. CDR1 and CDR2 from the germline V gene are LGHNA and YNFKEQ. The chain's CDR3 is CASSPSAGPRGNTIYF. The DNA of the CDR3 is TGTGCCAGCAGCCCCAGCGCAGGGCCTCGGGGAAACACCATATATTTT.

The rearrangement links TRBV7-3 to TRBJ2-1; the match to TRBD2 covers 9 bases. The CDR3 spans 13 residues. Per germline, CDR1 SGHTA and CDR2 FQGTGA. V lost 4 bases, J lost 6 bases, and 1 base stayed unmatched. CDR3 coding DNA: TGTGCCAGCAGCTCGGGACTAGCCAATGAGCAGTTCTTC. It is translated as CASSSGLANEQFF. The complete variable domain, with remaining parts taken from reference TRBV7-3 and TRBJ2-1, reads GAGVSQTPSNKVTEKGKYVELRCDPISGHTALYWYRQSLGQGPEFLIYFQGTGAADDSGLPNDRFFAVRPEGSVSTLKIQRTERGDSAVYLCASSSGLANEQFFGPGTRLTVL.

The chain uses TRBV28 and TRBJ2-5, with 9 bases that match TRBD1. This CDR3 has 16 amino acids. CDR1 and CDR2 (germline): MDHEN, SYDVKM. V gave up 6 bases and J gave up 7 bases; unmatched junction bases: 15. The CDR3 spells CASRSGGTGLSGTQYF. The DNA for the CDR3 is TGTGCCAGCAGATCGGGCGGGACAGGGCTTTCGGGGACCCAGTACTTC.

The J gene is TRBJ2-6, the V gene TRBV28; TRBD1 aligns across 7 bases. V lost 9 bases to trimming and J lost 2 bases; unmatched junction nucleotides: 1. This CDR3 contains 13 residues. The germline V gene encodes CDR1 MDHEN and CDR2 SYDVKM. The CDR3 is CASGTAGANVLTF. The DNA of the CDR3 is TGTGCCAGTGGGACAGCTGGGGCCAACGTCCTGACTTTC. The variable domain in full, completed from reference TRBV28 and TRBJ2-6, reads DVKVTQSSRYLVKRTGEKVFLECVQDMDHENMFWYRQDPGLGLRLIYFSYDVKMKEKGDIPEGYSVSREKKERFSLILESASTNQTSMYLCASGTAGANVLTFGAGSRLTVL.

The rearrangement uses TRBV2 and TRBJ1-6; D uncertain. V was shortened by 3 bases and J by 8 bases, with 5 bases between the two germline ends. The CDR3 is 12 residues long. In germline, CDR1 is SNHLY, CDR2 FYNNEI. The CDR3 loop reads CASSDPDSPLHF. Here the CDR3 DNA reads TGTGCCAGCAGTGACCCCGATTCACCCCTCCACTTT. The variable domain in full, with the rest retrieved from reference TRBV2 and TRBJ1-6, is EPEVTQTPSHQVTQMGQEVILRCVPISNHLYFYWYRQILGQKVEFLVSFYNNEISEKSEIFDDQFSVERPDGSNFTLKIRSTKLEDSAMYFCASSDPDSPLHFGNGTRLTVT.

The CDR3 nucleotides are TGTGCCACCACCATAAGGGGGAGTTTAGAAGCTTTCTTT. Translating it yields CATTIRGSLEAFF. The J gene is TRBJ1-1, the V gene TRBV15, with D perhaps TRBD1 (6 bases). Germline V gene sequence: CDR1 LNHNV, CDR2 YYDKDF (reference sequence). This CDR3 has 13 amino acids. Trimming took off 7 bases at V and 8 bases at J, with 17 bases between the two ends.

This chain uses TRBV5-6 with TRBJ2-1, with 11 bases aligning to TRBD2. CDR1 is SGHDT and CDR2 is YYEEEE in the germline V gene. The CDR3 has 14 amino acids. With 4 bases clipped from V and 8 bases from J, the junction kept 5 bases outside the gene matches. In DNA form, the CDR3 reads TGTGCCAGCAGCCCTAGCGGGGGGACCGATGAGCAGTTCTTC. Protein: CASSPSGGTDEQFF.

This chain connects TRBV6-5 to TRBJ2-2, with no clear D. The CDR3 has 15 residues. V was cut by 2 bases and J by 0 bases, with 7 bases left in between. Germline-derived CDR1 and CDR2 are MNHEY and SVGAGI. The CDR3 protein is CASSYETANTGELFF. The CDR3 nucleotides are TGTGCCAGCAGTTACGAGACTGCGAACACCGGGGAGCTGTTTTTT.

The genes are TRBV28 and TRBJ1-2; D may be TRBD1 (5 bases). This CDR3 is built from 15 residues. Trimming cost V 5 bases and J 7 bases, with 20 bases left between them. Germline assignment: CDR1 MDHEN and CDR2 SYDVKM. CDR3 DNA: TGTGCCAGCAGTCCCGCGGGACTCCCGGGCCCTGGCTACACCTTC. This codes for CASSPAGLPGPGYTF.